Below are 10 T cell receptor beta chains sequenced from a single sample in a study of T-cell memory formation after mild COVID-19. TCRdb recomputed calls from the 5' RACE reads with MiXCR, one row per CDR3 protein. The table lists about 260,000 distinct CDR3 sequences, roughly 8% of them singletons. The sequencing sample was made of PBMCs or a T cell subset sorted from them (not recorded which). The receptors come from a man younger than 35 who had mild COVID-19 (a few samples of this study predate the infection). Cell type and time point are not known.

This clonotype was recorded at least ten times. CDR3 protein: CSARPPGLAGGNEQFF. The DNA of the CDR3 is TGCAGTGCTAGACCGCCCGGACTAGCGGGGGGAAATGAGCAGTTCTTC. V gene TRBV20-1 combines with J gene TRBJ2-1; 14 nucleotides align to TRBD2. Germline loops: CDR1 DFQATT, CDR2 SNEGSKA (reference sequence). J lost 7 bases, V lost 2 bases, and 7 bases had no gene match. This CDR3 region has 16 residues.

This clonotype has at least ten counts. The chain uses TRBV7-2 and TRBJ2-5; 9 bases are shared with TRBD2. The CDR3 extends over 16 amino acids. Germline CDR1 SGHTA, CDR2 FQGNSA. V was pared by 5 bases and J by 3 bases, with 10 bases of the junction left unmatched. The CDR3 coding sequence is TGTGCCAGCAGCCGACTGTCACTAGCGGGTGAAGAGACCCAGTACTTC. This gives the protein CASSRLSLAGEETQYF.

The rearrangement joins TRBV6-5 to TRBJ1-1; D gene ambiguous. V gave up 0 bases and J gave up 2 bases, with 13 bases separating them. CDR1 and CDR2 (germline): MNHEY, SVGAGI. The CDR3 consists of 16 residues. This chain's CDR3 is CASSYSKQNLNTEAFF. DNA for the CDR3: TGTGCCAGCAGTTACTCGAAGCAGAACCTAAACACTGAAGCTTTCTTT.

This clonotype was observed at least ten times. The chain combines TRBV20-1 with TRBJ2-3, with 9 bases aligning to TRBD2. V was clipped by 4 bases and J by 7 bases; unmatched bases: 6. This CDR3 is 13 amino acids long. CDR1 is DFQATT, CDR2 SNEGSKA, per germline (reference sequence). CDR3 DNA: TGCAGTGCTACCAGGACTAGCGCAAATACGCAGTATTTT. It is translated as CSATRTSANTQYF.

This clonotype was seen at least ten times. V usage is TRBV6-5 and J usage is TRBJ2-2; no clear D. V lost 5 bases, J lost 4 bases, and 11 bases lay in between. The CDR3 totals 14 residues. The germline V gene encodes CDR1 MNHEY and CDR2 SVGAGI. CDR3 loop: CASSLSQGTGELFF. In DNA, the CDR3 is TGTGCCAGCAGTCTAAGTCAAGGCACCGGGGAGCTGTTTTTT.

The chain joins TRBV7-6 to TRBJ2-1; unclear D gene. The V and J ends lost 7 bases and 5 bases respectively, with 9 bases between them. The germline V gene encodes CDR1 SGHVS and CDR2 FNYEAQ. The CDR3 runs 12 residues. CDR3 region: CASMGWNNEQFF. CDR3 sequence (DNA): TGTGCCAGCATGGGGTGGAACAATGAGCAGTTCTTC.

This chain connects TRBV7-8 to TRBJ2-2, with 7 bases lining up with TRBD2. J was trimmed by 0 bases and V by 2 bases; bases with no gene match: 3. Germline values: CDR1 SGHVS, CDR2 FQNEAQ. The CDR3 loop spans 16 amino acids. CDR3 in amino acids: CASSLPLAANTGELFF. As DNA, the CDR3 is TGTGCCAGCAGCTTACCTCTAGCGGCGAACACCGGGGAGCTGTTTTTT.

This clonotype appeared many times. This chain joins TRBV7-2 and TRBJ1-1; a weak D match, TRBD1 (5 bases). From germline, CDR1 is SGHTA and CDR2 FQGNSA. V was shortened by 3 bases and J by 2 bases, with 7 bases between the two germline ends. The CDR3 loop spans 13 amino acids. The CDR3 DNA follows: TGTGCCAGCAGCTTCGGGGCCAACACTGAAGCTTTCTTT. Protein sequence: CASSFGANTEAFF. Full variable domain (missing parts from reference TRBV7-2 and TRBJ1-1): GAGVSQSPSNKVTEKGKDVELRCDPISGHTALYWYRQSLGQGLEFLIYFQGNSAPDKSGLPSDRFSAERTGGSVSTLTIQRTQQEDSAVYLCASSFGANTEAFFGQGTRLTVV.

This clonotype turned up a few times. The rearrangement uses TRBV29-1 and TRBJ1-2, with a weak D call TRBD1 (6 bases). The V gene's germline CDR1 is SQVTM and CDR2 ANQGSEA. CDR3 size: 13 residues. Trimming pared 0 bases from V and 6 bases from J, leaving 11 bases between. For the CDR3, the DNA is TGCAGCGTTGAAGATCCGGGGGGCGATGGCTACACCTTC. Translating it yields CSVEDPGGDGYTF.

In this sample, this clonotype turned up a few times. The chain links TRBV7-2 to TRBJ2-7; 8 nucleotides agree with TRBD2. This CDR3 is built from 14 residues. V gave up 4 bases and J gave up 7 bases; unmatched junction bases: 9. Germline CDR1 and CDR2: SGHTA and FQGNSA. The CDR3 region has the DNA TGTGCCAGCAGCTCGGGACACCCGGGAGGGGAGCAGTACTTC. Protein sequence: CASSSGHPGGEQYF.